This TCR beta chain derives from a study of T cells in Graves' hyperthyroidism and ophthalmopathy. About the study: At initial diagnosis, before any treatment had begun, peripheral blood was obtained. Study findings and constraints: Model output signaled ophthalmopathy a median around 6.9 months ahead of onset. Blood held most thyroid clonotypes expanded above 0.001 frequency.

Clinical symptoms, serum thyroxine, TRAb, thyroid ultrasound and orbital computed tomography established diagnosis. Of note for this clonotype: Its antigen is as yet unknown.

The CDR3 sequence is 14 residues long. Germline V gene lookup returns CDR1 ENHRY and CDR2 SYGVKD. Trimming took 11 bases from V and 1 from J; bases not matched to a gene: 7. Amplified TCR beta CDR3 regions came from RNA transcripts. The HTBI primer set was used in a first-round RT-PCR of the TCR CDR3. TCRdb re-derived calls from the multiplex PCR reads in MiXCR, one entry per CDR3 protein. The sample has 700,000 or so distinct CDR3 sequences; around 15% are singletons. The sequenced sample consisted of blood. The J gene is TRBJ2-1, the V gene TRBV10-3; 8 bases are a match to TRBD2. This clonotype was obtained from a woman between 45 and 60 years old with Graves' ophthalmopathy. The chain's CDR3 is CAAGGGISYNEQFF. Written as DNA, the CDR3 is TGTGCCGCCGGGGGGGGGATTTCCTACAATGAGCAGTTCTTC.